What follows are 27 T cell receptor beta chains derived from one specimen sequenced in a study of shared clonotypes between healthy human individuals (dated by TCRdb to 2018 to 2020). Receptor amplification or capture employed the immunoSEQ multiplex PCR assay. TCRdb holds this immuneACCESS table with in-frame rearrangements only. Some clones are missing; in checked studies, unresolved V genes explain under half, and the rest has no known cause. The sample table records 150,000 to 200,000 clones; 90% to 95% of these occur just once. The ten most abundant clones make up more than 0.065% of the sample. What was sequenced was naive CD4+ T cells sorted from blood. The cell subset or site label corresponds to: CD45RA+ positively selected. The receptor set was obtained from a woman younger than 45 in good health.

The chain uses TRBV27 and TRBJ2-3; TRBD2 agrees at 10 bases. In germline, CDR1 is MNHEY, CDR2 SMNVEV (reference sequence). The CDR3 covers 16 residues. The junction had 6 bases not matched to a gene; V was cut back by 5 bases and J by 1 base. The CDR3 nucleotides are TGTGCCAGCAGTATACGGACTAGCGGACGCACAGATACGCAGTATTTT. It codes for CASSIRTSGRTDTQYF.

The chain uses TRBV27 and TRBJ2-2; 10 bases match TRBD1. Trimming cost V 1 base and J 6 bases; bases outside gene matches: 8. Germline values: CDR1 MNHEY, CDR2 SMNVEV (reference sequence). CDR3 length equals 17 residues. The CDR3 sequence is CASSLLVGTGVSGELFF. In DNA, the CDR3 is TGTGCCAGCAGTTTATTGGTCGGGACAGGGGTATCCGGGGAGCTGTTTTTT.

The chain combines TRBV10-1 with TRBJ2-7; perhaps TRBD1 as D (6 bases). Germline V lookup: CDR1 WNHNN, CDR2 SYGVQD (reference sequence). The CDR3 is made up of 14 amino acids. Trimming stripped 3 bases from V and 2 bases from J, with 11 bases between. The CDR3 DNA reads as TGCGCCAGCAGTGACTCCTCAGGGGCCTACGAGCAGTACTTC. Translated: CASSDSSGAYEQYF.

The chain recombines TRBV7-9 with TRBJ2-5, with 7 bases that match TRBD1. The tail of the sequence fits TRBJ2-7 better, so the J call may be wrong. CDR1 is SEHNR and CDR2 is FQNEAQ in the germline V gene (reference sequence). The CDR3 sequence is 15 residues long. CDR3 DNA: TGTGCCAGCAGCCAGTGGACAGGAACCATCCACGAGCAGTACTTC. This sequence encodes CASSQWTGTIHEQYF.

The V gene is TRBV6-5, the J gene TRBJ2-5, with 8 bases matching TRBD1. The J call may be wrong; the DNA end is better matched by TRBJ2-7. Germline CDR1 and CDR2: MNHEY and SVGAGI. The CDR3 has 13 amino acids. For the CDR3, the DNA is TGTGCCAGCAGCAAGACAGGGGCGTACGAGCAGTACTTC. It is translated as CASSKTGAYEQYF.

The rearrangement links TRBV7-7 to TRBJ2-1; no firm D call. Germline CDR1 SSHAT, CDR2 FNYEAQ (reference sequence). This CDR3 region has 13 residues. V was trimmed by 5 bases and J by 6 bases, leaving 11 bases between them. In nucleotides, the CDR3 is TGTGCCAGCAGCCCCGGGCGGACCAATGAGCAGTTCTTC. Residues: CASSPGRTNEQFF.

This rearrangement joins TRBV30 to TRBJ2-1; 9 bases align to TRBD2. Looked up from germline, CDR1 is GTSNPN and CDR2 is SVGIG (reference sequence). With 3 bases clipped from V and 9 bases from J, the junction kept 12 bases outside the gene matches. This CDR3 comprises 15 residues. The CDR3 loop is CAWRSQPSGKGEQFF. The CDR3 DNA sequence: TGTGCCTGGAGATCCCAGCCTAGCGGGAAGGGTGAGCAGTTCTTC.

This sequence joins TRBV19 and TRBJ1-3, with D maybe TRBD1 (6 bases). Trimming took 6 bases from V and 3 from J, leaving 18 bases between them. Germline CDR1 LNHDA, CDR2 SQIVND (reference sequence). The CDR3 is made up of 16 amino acids. CDR3 DNA: TGTGCCAGTAGCTCTCGTCGGGGGGCAGGTGGAAACACCATATATTTT. This sequence encodes CASSSRRGAGGNTIYF.

V gene TRBV11-2 combines with J gene TRBJ2-7; 7 bases fit TRBD2. The CDR3 length is 18 residues. Looked up from germline, CDR1 is SGHAT and CDR2 is FQNNGV. V lost 2 bases to trimming and J lost 3 bases; unmatched junction nucleotides: 16. CDR3 in amino acids: CASSLTAGLADLNYEQYF. The CDR3 DNA follows: TGTGCCAGCAGCTTAACCGCGGGGCTAGCGGATCTAAACTACGAGCAGTACTTC.

Worth noting for this clone: This CDR3 is also generated by other DNA sequences in the sample. This sequence joins TRBV27 and TRBJ2-6, with 10 bases that match TRBD1. J gave up 1 base and V 8 bases, and 5 bases lay outside the gene matches. The CDR3 has 16 residues. Per germline, CDR1 MNHEY and CDR2 SMNVEV (reference sequence). The DNA for the CDR3 is TGTGCCAGCGGGAGGGACAGGGGATCTGGGGCCAACGTCCTGACTTTC. Its protein product is CASGRDRGSGANVLTF.

The chain recombines TRBV5-8 with TRBJ2-7; 9 positions agree with TRBD1. The germline V gene has CDR1 SGHTS and CDR2 YDEGEE. This CDR3 contains 14 residues. Trimming removed 4 bases from V and 5 bases from J; junction bases left unmatched: 7. CDR3 in amino acids: CASSTGQGRHEQYF. CDR3 nucleotides: TGTGCCAGCAGCACCGGACAGGGGAGGCACGAGCAGTACTTC.

V is TRBV7-9 and J is TRBJ2-1; tentative D call: TRBD2 (6 bases). The CDR3 totals 15 residues. Trimming removed 5 bases from V and 7 bases from J, with 18 bases in between. Germline assignment: CDR1 SEHNR and CDR2 FQNEAQ (reference sequence). CDR3 DNA sequence: TGTGCCAGCAGCCCCCGGGACCTGGCGGGGAATGAGCAGTTCTTC. It is translated as CASSPRDLAGNEQFF. Using reference TRBV7-9 and TRBJ2-1 for the parts outside the CDR3, the full variable domain is DTGVSQNPRHKITKRGQNVTFRCDPISEHNRLYWYRQTLGQGPEFLTYFQNEAQLEKSRLLSDRFSAERPKGSFSTLEIQRTEQGDSAMYLCASSPRDLAGNEQFFGPGTRLTVL.

This chain joins TRBV21-1 and TRBJ2-5; TRBD2 is the table's D call and was not checked against the DNA. The last part of the DNA fits TRBJ2-7 better; the J call may be wrong. TRBV21-1 is designated a pseudogene. The CDR3 is 16 amino acids. CDR3 region: CASKNTSGRALYEQYF. CDR3 DNA sequence: TGTGCCAGCAAGAACACTAGCGGGAGGGCCCTCTACGAGCAGTACTTC.

The DNA of the CDR3 is TGTGCCAGCAGTGACCCTCTGGGACCAAGCTACGAGCAGTACTTC. Amino acid sequence: CASSDPLGPSYEQYF. V gene TRBV25-1 combines with J gene TRBJ2-5, with D perhaps assigned TRBD1 or TRBD2 (5 bases each). The J call may be faulty, since TRBJ2-7 better matches the DNA end. This CDR3 has 15 amino acids. The germline gives CDR1 MGHDK, CDR2 SYGVNS.

The V call is TRBV5-1, the J call TRBJ2-2; 9 bases fit TRBD1. The trim removed 0 bases at V and 5 bases at J, leaving 8 bases unmatched. CDR3 length: 17 residues. The germline V gene encodes CDR1 SGHRS and CDR2 YFSETQ. The CDR3 DNA is TGCGCCAGCAGCTTGGGTCCGGACAGGGGCCGAACCGGGGAGCTGTTTTTT. Amino acid sequence: CASSLGPDRGRTGELFF.

This chain links TRBV27 with TRBJ2-7, with 7 bases identical to TRBD2. Germline V gives CDR1 MNHEY, CDR2 SMNVEV (reference sequence). V lost 3 bases to trimming and J lost 1 base; unmatched junction nucleotides: 6. The CDR3 has 15 residues. CDR3 in amino acids: CASSFVGGPSYEQYF. Written as DNA, the CDR3 is TGTGCCAGCAGTTTTGTGGGAGGGCCGTCCTACGAGCAGTACTTC.

The chain recombines TRBV14 with TRBJ2-7; possibly TRBD2 for D (5 bases). The CDR3 loop spans 15 amino acids. Trimming cost V 0 bases and J 6 bases, with 15 bases left between them. Germline V lookup: CDR1 SGHDN, CDR2 FVKESK. CDR3 DNA: TGTGCCAGCAGCCAAGAACGTCTAGCTCCCAGCGAGCAGTACTTC. This translates into CASSQERLAPSEQYF.

In DNA, the CDR3 is TGTGCCAGCAGCTTATCGACTAGCGGGAGCTCCTACGAGCAGTACTTC. This sequence encodes CASSLSTSGSSYEQYF. J is TRBJ2-5 and V is TRBV7-8; 12 bases are shared with TRBD2. With the DNA end fitting TRBJ2-7 better, the J assignment may be wrong. The CDR3 runs 16 residues. CDR1 and CDR2 (germline): SGHVS, FQNEAQ.

J is TRBJ2-7 and V is TRBV5-4, with D hard to call. Germline values: CDR1 SGHNT, CDR2 YYREEE (reference sequence). The CDR3 extends over 15 amino acids. V lost 3 bases and J 10 bases, leaving 23 bases between the germline ends. CDR3 nucleotides: TGTGCCAGCAGCTCCCCGGCAGCTCACCCTACGGACCAGTACTTC. Translated, it gives CASSSPAAHPTDQYF. Full variable domain (missing parts from reference TRBV5-4 and TRBJ2-7): ETGVTQSPTHLIKTRGQQVTLRCSSQSGHNTVSWYQQALGQGPQFIFQYYREEENGRGNFPPRFSGLQFPNYSSELNVNALELDDSALYLCASSSPAAHPTDQYFGPGTRLTVT.

The V and J genes are TRBV4-2 and TRBJ2-6, with 8 bases identical to TRBD1. The CDR3 consists of 18 residues. The J segment lost 1 base and the V segment lost 5 bases, leaving 10 bases of the junction unmatched. Germline V CDR1 and CDR2: LGHNA, YNFKEQ. CDR3: CASSTRDRSQSGANVLTF. CDR3 coding DNA: TGTGCCAGCAGCACTAGGGACAGGTCTCAATCTGGGGCCAACGTCCTGACTTTC.

This chain connects TRBV7-6 to TRBJ2-5, with a tentative D call TRBD2 (6 bases). CDR1 and CDR2 (germline): SGHVS, FNYEAQ. V was shortened by 5 bases and J by 5 bases, with 18 bases between the two germline ends. The CDR3 contains 15 residues. As DNA, the CDR3 is TGTGCCAGCAGCCTGTTAGTTTTCCGGGGGGAGACCCAGTACTTC. It encodes CASSLLVFRGETQYF.

The chain employs TRBV19 and TRBJ2-5, with D uncertain. Trimming removed 5 bases at V and 5 bases at J, with 6 bases between. CDR1 is LNHDA, CDR2 SQIVND, per germline (reference sequence). The CDR3 sequence is 11 residues long. CDR3 region: CASSDRETQYF. The DNA for the CDR3 is TGTGCCAGTAGTGATCGGGAGACCCAGTACTTC.

The chain combines TRBV7-8 with TRBJ2-7; TRBD2 agrees at 7 bases. Germline V gene data show CDR1 as SGHVS and CDR2 as FQNEAQ. V lost 5 bases, J lost 7 bases, and 17 bases stayed unmatched. This CDR3 is built from 16 residues. The CDR3: CASSPSRGLLMKEQYF. CDR3 nucleotides: TGTGCCAGCAGCCCCAGTCGGGGACTACTAATGAAAGAGCAGTACTTC.

This chain joins TRBV7-2 and TRBJ2-3, with 7 bases aligning to TRBD2. Germline assignment: CDR1 SGHTA and CDR2 FQGNSA. The CDR3 is made up of 14 amino acids. V was pared by 7 bases and J by 10 bases, with 14 bases of the junction left unmatched. Written as DNA, the CDR3 is TGTGCCAGCAACATAGGGTCGGCACGGGGGGCGCAGTATTTT. Translating gives CASNIGSARGAQYF.

This rearrangement joins TRBV2 to TRBJ2-5; maybe TRBD2 (6 bases). Per the germline V gene, CDR1 is SNHLY and CDR2 is FYNNEI. The CDR3 covers 14 residues. The V end was cut by 4 bases, the J end by 5 bases, with 14 bases between. CDR3 in amino acids: CASSVRRDGETQYF. For the CDR3, the DNA is TGTGCCAGCAGTGTAAGGCGGGACGGGGAGACCCAGTACTTC.

Comments on this clone: Germline and junction disagree at one end, which may indicate a read error. The CDR3 region has the DNA TGTGTCAGCAGCTTCGACAGGGTTGATGGCTACACCTTC. Translated: CVSSFDRVDGYTF. This sequence joins TRBV5-6 and TRBJ1-2; TRBD1 matches 7 bases. The germline gives CDR1 SGHDT, CDR2 YYEEEE. This CDR3 is built from 13 residues.

The J gene is TRBJ1-4, the V gene TRBV18; 11 bases are a match to TRBD1. Germline V lookup: CDR1 KGHSH, CDR2 LQKENI. The CDR3 is 15 amino acids. The junction had 6 bases not matched to a gene; V was cut back by 4 bases and J by 8 bases. CDR3 region: CASSLGQGAGEKLFF. CDR3 sequence (DNA): TGTGCCAGCTCACTTGGACAGGGGGCTGGCGAAAAACTGTTTTTT.